A selection of T cell receptor beta chains follows, all from one sample in a study of PD-1 blockade in mismatch repair-deficient tumors. Data came from immunoSEQ multiplex PCR; TCRdb stores just in-frame clones and leaves some out. Of around 40,000 clones in the sample, roughly 85% were seen once. The sequenced sample was peripheral blood, obtained less than 95 weeks after starting pembrolizumab. These TCRs come from an adult with mismatch repair-deficient cancer. Both conserved end residues are part of each CDR3. Fields, in order: clone size, D gene, V gene, J gene, CDR3 protein, CDR3 DNA. D genes are given only for firm matches. Some rows mark clone size as missing; the rest say once, few, many or name a class of expanded clone.

abundance: NA; d_gene: TRBD2; v_gene: TRBV7-3; j_gene: TRBJ2-3; CDR3aa: CASSSLATRTDTQYF; CDR3nt: TGTGCCAGCAGCTCACTAGCGACCCGCACAGATACGCAGTATTTT
abundance: NA; d_gene: NA; v_gene: TRBV25-1; j_gene: TRBJ2-3; CDR3aa: CASSVGVAATDTQYF; CDR3nt: TGTGCCAGCAGTGTGGGGGTAGCCGCCACAGATACGCAGTATTTT
abundance: NA; d_gene: NA; v_gene: TRBV6-5; j_gene: TRBJ2-7; CDR3aa: CASSYRLGRDEQYF; CDR3nt: TGTGCCAGCAGTTACCGGCTAGGAAGAGACGAGCAGTACTTC
abundance: NA; d_gene: NA; v_gene: TRBV29-1; j_gene: TRBJ2-7; CDR3aa: CSVEDLYEQYF; CDR3nt: TGCAGCGTTGAAGATCTTTACGAGCAGTACTTC
abundance: once; d_gene: NA; v_gene: TRBV6-5; j_gene: TRBJ2-2; CDR3aa: CASSVDRATGELFF; CDR3nt: TGTGCCAGCAGTGTGGATCGGGCCACCGGGGAGCTGTTTTTT
abundance: few; d_gene: TRBD1; v_gene: TRBV27; j_gene: TRBJ1-2; CDR3aa: CASSPVGTVYGYTF; CDR3nt: TGTGCCAGCAGTCCCGTCGGGACAGTCTATGGCTACACCTTC
abundance: NA; d_gene: NA; v_gene: TRBV5-4; j_gene: TRBJ2-2; CDR3aa: CASSLRVGELFF; CDR3nt: TGTGCCAGCAGCTTGCGGGTCGGGGAGCTGTTTTTT
abundance: NA; d_gene: TRBD2; v_gene: TRBV29-1; j_gene: TRBJ2-7; CDR3aa: CSVSGLATPYEQYF; CDR3nt: TGCAGCGTTTCCGGACTAGCGACTCCCTACGAGCAGTACTTC
abundance: NA; d_gene: TRBD1; v_gene: TRBV5-1; j_gene: TRBJ2-3; CDR3aa: CASSPGQGAQYF; CDR3nt: TGCGCCAGCAGCCCGGGACAGGGCGCGCAGTATTTT
abundance: NA; d_gene: NA; v_gene: TRBV9; j_gene: TRBJ1-1; CDR3aa: CASSGSGRFTEAFF; CDR3nt: TGTGCCAGCAGCGGTAGTGGACGATTCACTGAAGCTTTCTTT
abundance: NA; d_gene: TRBD2; v_gene: TRBV11-3; j_gene: TRBJ2-1; CDR3aa: CASSWGSSGSEQFF; CDR3nt: TGTGCCAGCAGCTGGGGATCTAGCGGAAGTGAGCAGTTCTTC
abundance: NA; d_gene: NA; v_gene: TRBV7-2; j_gene: TRBJ2-7; CDR3aa: CASSLQARAYEQYF; CDR3nt: TGTGCCAGCAGCTTACAGGCTAGAGCCTACGAGCAGTACTTC
abundance: NA; d_gene: TRBD2; v_gene: TRBV28; j_gene: TRBJ2-7; CDR3aa: CASRRGLAGGTYEQYF; CDR3nt: TGTGCCAGCAGACGCGGACTAGCGGGAGGGACCTACGAGCAGTACTTC
abundance: NA; d_gene: NA; v_gene: TRBV27; j_gene: TRBJ1-2; CDR3aa: CASSFSPEGYGYTF; CDR3nt: TGTGCCAGCAGTTTCTCCCCCGAGGGGTACGGCTACACCTTC
abundance: NA; d_gene: NA; v_gene: TRBV6-5; j_gene: TRBJ2-7; CDR3aa: CASSYSKGFTYEQYF; CDR3nt: TGTGCCAGCAGTTACTCGAAGGGTTTCACCTACGAGCAGTACTTC
abundance: NA; d_gene: NA; v_gene: TRBV6-6; j_gene: TRBJ1-2; CDR3aa: CASSADSNNYGYTF; CDR3nt: TGTGCCAGCAGTGCCGATTCGAACAACTATGGCTACACCTTC
abundance: once; d_gene: NA; v_gene: TRBV19; j_gene: TRBJ1-1; CDR3aa: CASSIDVGGEATEAFF; CDR3nt: TGTGCCAGTAGTATAGATGTAGGCGGGGAGGCCACTGAAGCTTTCTTT
abundance: once; d_gene: NA; v_gene: TRBV5-4; j_gene: TRBJ1-4; CDR3aa: CASGSSGTPATNEKLFF; CDR3nt: TGTGCCAGCGGATCTTCCGGGACACCCGCAACTAATGAAAAACTGTTTTTT
abundance: few; d_gene: NA; v_gene: TRBV7-9; j_gene: TRBJ2-7; CDR3aa: CASSLAEHSYEQYF; CDR3nt: TGTGCCAGCAGCTTAGCTGAGCACTCCTACGAGCAGTACTTC
abundance: NA; d_gene: NA; v_gene: TRBV7-2; j_gene: TRBJ1-5; CDR3aa: CASSLAPQRNQPQHF; CDR3nt: TGTGCCAGCAGCTTAGCCCCACAGCGCAATCAGCCCCAGCATTTT
abundance: few; d_gene: NA; v_gene: TRBV19; j_gene: TRBJ1-3; CDR3aa: CASLAQGYSGNTIYF; CDR3nt: TGTGCCAGTCTCGCCCAGGGATACTCTGGAAACACCATATATTTT
abundance: NA; d_gene: NA; v_gene: TRBV5-6; j_gene: TRBJ2-1; CDR3aa: CASATSSNEQFF; CDR3nt: TGTGCCAGCGCAACTAGTTCCAATGAGCAGTTCTTC
abundance: NA; d_gene: NA; v_gene: TRBV10-3; j_gene: TRBJ1-1; CDR3aa: CAIRTAQNTEAFF; CDR3nt: TGTGCCATCAGGACAGCTCAGAACACTGAAGCTTTCTTT
abundance: medium-sized; d_gene: TRBD2; v_gene: TRBV9; j_gene: TRBJ2-2; CDR3aa: CASSGLAGNTGELFF; CDR3nt: TGTGCCAGCAGCGGATTAGCGGGAAACACCGGGGAGCTGTTTTTT
abundance: NA; d_gene: NA; v_gene: TRBV5-1; j_gene: TRBJ1-1; CDR3aa: CASSLAGSGDTEAFF; CDR3nt: TGCGCCAGCAGCTTGGCAGGGAGTGGGGACACTGAAGCTTTCTTT
abundance: few; d_gene: NA; v_gene: TRBV29-1; j_gene: TRBJ2-1; CDR3aa: CSGLTSTNGYEQFF; CDR3nt: TGCAGCGGGCTTACTAGCACTAATGGCTATGAGCAGTTCTTC
abundance: NA; d_gene: NA; v_gene: TRBV7-9; j_gene: TRBJ1-3; CDR3aa: CASNPLGHISGNTIYF; CDR3nt: TGTGCCAGCAATCCTCTGGGACATATCTCTGGAAACACCATATATTTT
abundance: NA; d_gene: TRBD1; v_gene: TRBV29-1; j_gene: TRBJ2-7; CDR3aa: CSVLTTGHEQYF; CDR3nt: TGCAGCGTCCTTACGACAGGGCACGAGCAGTACTTC
abundance: NA; d_gene: NA; v_gene: TRBV7-8; j_gene: TRBJ2-3; CDR3aa: CASSNTPTPDTQYF; CDR3nt: TGTGCCAGCAGCAACACCCCGACTCCAGATACGCAGTATTTT
abundance: NA; d_gene: NA; v_gene: TRBV19; j_gene: TRBJ1-2; CDR3aa: CASSTTWVANYGYTF; CDR3nt: TGTGCCAGTAGTACCACCTGGGTGGCTAACTATGGCTACACCTTC
abundance: NA; d_gene: NA; v_gene: TRBV7-2; j_gene: TRBJ2-7; CDR3aa: CASSPRRGSEQYF; CDR3nt: TGTGCCAGCAGCCCGCGTAGGGGTTCCGAGCAGTACTTC
abundance: few; d_gene: NA; v_gene: TRBV7-9; j_gene: TRBJ1-1; CDR3aa: CASSLVTDTEAFF; CDR3nt: TGTGCCAGCAGCTTAGTAACGGACACTGAAGCTTTCTTT
abundance: once; d_gene: NA; v_gene: TRBV4-1; j_gene: TRBJ2-1; CDR3aa: CASSLRGDEQFF; CDR3nt: TGCGCCAGCAGCCTCAGGGGTGATGAGCAGTTCTTC
abundance: once; d_gene: TRBD2; v_gene: TRBV10-3; j_gene: TRBJ2-5; CDR3aa: CAISGGGRGSETQYF; CDR3nt: TGTGCCATCAGTGGGGGCGGGAGAGGGTCAGAGACCCAGTACTTC
abundance: once; d_gene: TRBD2; v_gene: TRBV4-3; j_gene: TRBJ2-1; CDR3aa: CASSQGLAGSYNEQFF; CDR3nt: TGCGCCAGCAGCCAAGGACTAGCGGGATCCTACAATGAGCAGTTCTTC
abundance: NA; d_gene: NA; v_gene: TRBV18; j_gene: TRBJ2-3; CDR3aa: CASSTGGDTQYF; CDR3nt: TGTGCCAGCTCGACGGGCGGGGATACGCAGTATTTT
abundance: once; d_gene: NA; v_gene: TRBV2; j_gene: TRBJ2-1; CDR3aa: CASSDQYTGTTDDEQFF; CDR3nt: TGTGCCAGCAGTGACCAATACACCGGGACGACAGACGATGAGCAGTTCTTC
abundance: NA; d_gene: NA; v_gene: TRBV16; j_gene: TRBJ1-2; CDR3aa: CASSQSFGTFGNNYGYTF; CDR3nt: TGTGCCAGCAGCCAATCCTTCGGGACGTTCGGGAATAACTATGGCTACACCTTC
abundance: NA; d_gene: TRBD1; v_gene: TRBV19; j_gene: TRBJ2-7; CDR3aa: CASGDSLVEQYF; CDR3nt: TGTGCCAGTGGGGACAGCCTCGTGGAGCAGTACTTC
abundance: NA; d_gene: TRBD1; v_gene: TRBV27; j_gene: TRBJ2-5; CDR3aa: CASSSGTGGAETQYF; CDR3nt: TGTGCCAGCAGTTCAGGGACAGGGGGGGCAGAGACCCAGTACTTC
abundance: NA; d_gene: NA; v_gene: TRBV25-1; j_gene: TRBJ2-5; CDR3aa: CASTRGQETQYF; CDR3nt: TGTGCCAGCACGCGGGGCCAAGAGACCCAGTACTTC
abundance: NA; d_gene: NA; v_gene: TRBV6-1; j_gene: TRBJ2-2; CDR3aa: CASRIVSSDTGELFF; CDR3nt: TGTGCCAGCCGAATAGTTTCTAGCGACACCGGGGAGCTGTTTTTT
abundance: NA; d_gene: NA; v_gene: TRBV29-1; j_gene: TRBJ1-1; CDR3aa: CSVAASGGTEAFF; CDR3nt: TGCAGCGTTGCCGCGTCCGGTGGGACTGAAGCTTTCTTT
abundance: NA; d_gene: TRBD1; v_gene: TRBV29-1; j_gene: TRBJ2-7; CDR3aa: CSVSRGGSHEQYF; CDR3nt: TGCAGCGTTTCACGAGGGGGCTCCCACGAGCAGTACTTC
abundance: NA; d_gene: NA; v_gene: TRBV5-1; j_gene: TRBJ2-1; CDR3aa: CASSPDYNEQFF; CDR3nt: TGCGCCAGCAGCCCCGATTACAATGAGCAGTTCTTC
abundance: NA; d_gene: NA; v_gene: TRBV27; j_gene: TRBJ2-1; CDR3aa: CASSSGRGLGNEQFF; CDR3nt: TGTGCCAGCAGTTCGGGACGAGGGCTGGGCAATGAGCAGTTCTTC
abundance: NA; d_gene: NA; v_gene: TRBV9; j_gene: TRBJ2-6; CDR3aa: CASSAKGGSGANVLTF; CDR3nt: TGTGCCAGCAGCGCTAAGGGGGGGTCTGGGGCCAACGTCCTGACTTTC
abundance: once; d_gene: NA; v_gene: TRBV28; j_gene: TRBJ2-3; CDR3aa: CASSNAGSSTDTQYF; CDR3nt: TGTGCCAGCAGCAATGCGGGGTCTAGCACAGATACGCAGTATTTT
abundance: NA; d_gene: NA; v_gene: TRBV28; j_gene: TRBJ2-7; CDR3aa: CASSSGFYEQYF; CDR3nt: TGTGCCAGCAGCTCCGGCTTTTACGAGCAGTACTTC
abundance: NA; d_gene: TRBD2; v_gene: TRBV30; j_gene: TRBJ2-5; CDR3aa: CAWSATSGRAFGETQYF; CDR3nt: TGTGCCTGGAGTGCCACTAGCGGGAGGGCCTTCGGGGAGACCCAGTACTTC
abundance: NA; d_gene: NA; v_gene: TRBV30; j_gene: TRBJ2-4; CDR3aa: CAWSPGVENIQYF; CDR3nt: TGTGCCTGGAGTCCCGGAGTCGAAAACATTCAGTACTTC
abundance: NA; d_gene: TRBD1; v_gene: TRBV6-5; j_gene: TRBJ2-7; CDR3aa: CASSYGTGGREQYF; CDR3nt: TGTGCCAGCAGTTACGGGACAGGGGGTCGCGAGCAGTACTTC
abundance: NA; d_gene: NA; v_gene: TRBV18; j_gene: TRBJ2-3; CDR3aa: CASSRGRDTQYF; CDR3nt: TGTGCCAGCTCAAGAGGGAGGGATACGCAGTATTTT
abundance: NA; d_gene: NA; v_gene: TRBV28; j_gene: TRBJ2-2; CDR3aa: CASSGHRTNTGELFF; CDR3nt: TGTGCCAGCAGTGGGCACAGGACGAACACCGGGGAGCTGTTTTTT
abundance: NA; d_gene: NA; v_gene: TRBV5-1; j_gene: TRBJ2-7; CDR3aa: CASSFRDPKYEQYF; CDR3nt: TGCGCCAGCAGCTTCCGGGACCCTAAGTACGAGCAGTACTTC
abundance: NA; d_gene: NA; v_gene: TRBV7-2; j_gene: TRBJ2-5; CDR3aa: CASSLRGGTDQETQYF; CDR3nt: TGTGCCAGCAGCTTAAGGGGGGGGACAGACCAAGAGACCCAGTACTTC
abundance: NA; d_gene: NA; v_gene: TRBV15; j_gene: TRBJ2-1; CDR3aa: CATSRDFVGGEQFF; CDR3nt: TGTGCCACCAGCAGAGATTTCGTGGGGGGTGAGCAGTTCTTC
abundance: once; d_gene: TRBD1; v_gene: TRBV19; j_gene: TRBJ2-7; CDR3aa: CASSIGSTGFEQYF; CDR3nt: TGTGCCAGTAGTATAGGCTCGACAGGGTTCGAGCAGTACTTC
abundance: NA; d_gene: TRBD2; v_gene: TRBV30; j_gene: TRBJ2-2; CDR3aa: CAWSGGRNTGELFF; CDR3nt: TGTGCCTGGAGTGGCGGGAGGAACACCGGGGAGCTGTTTTTT